Listed below are T cell receptor beta chains from one sample, sequenced in a study of response to subunit inactivated influenza vaccine. A single record per CDR3 protein comes from TCRdb applying MiXCR to the RT-PCR reads. The sample holds roughly 150,000 distinct CDR3 sequences, approximately 11% seen once. The starting material was non-naive T cells sorted from PBMCs, obtained around seven weeks after vaccination. These receptors were obtained from a man aged 45-60 years who received an inactivated influenza vaccine. CDR3s include the opening cysteine and the closing phenylalanine or tryptophan. Each record gives: V gene, J gene, D gene, clone size, CDR3 protein, CDR3 DNA. D genes are given only for firm matches. Some rows mark clone size as missing; the rest say once, few, many or name a class of expanded clone.

V gene: TRBV18
J gene: TRBJ2-3
D gene: -
clone size: many
CDR3 protein: CASSPIPRIDTQYF
CDR3 DNA: TGTGCCAGCTCACCAATCCCGCGTATTGATACGCAGTATTTT

V gene: TRBV11-2
J gene: TRBJ2-1
D gene: -
clone size: -
CDR3 protein: CASSLGPEQFF
CDR3 DNA: TGTGCCAGCAGCTTAGGCCCGGAGCAGTTCTTC

V gene: TRBV25-1
J gene: TRBJ2-3
D gene: TRBD2
clone size: many
CDR3 protein: CASSDGVAGGDTDTQYF
CDR3 DNA: TGTGCCAGCAGTGACGGGGTAGCGGGGGGGGACACAGATACGCAGTATTTT

V gene: TRBV11-2
J gene: TRBJ2-1
D gene: -
clone size: few
CDR3 protein: CASSPRGGLNNEQFF
CDR3 DNA: TGTGCCAGCAGCCCGAGAGGGGGGTTGAACAATGAGCAGTTCTTC

V gene: TRBV2
J gene: TRBJ1-2
D gene: -
clone size: few
CDR3 protein: CASSEAQAQVYGYTF
CDR3 DNA: TGTGCCAGCAGTGAAGCGCAGGCACAGGTCTATGGCTACACCTTC

V gene: TRBV6-1
J gene: TRBJ2-7
D gene: TRBD1
clone size: -
CDR3 protein: CASGFDRVGQYF
CDR3 DNA: TGTGCCAGCGGATTCGACAGGGTTGGGCAGTACTTC

V gene: TRBV4-1
J gene: TRBJ1-1
D gene: -
clone size: few
CDR3 protein: CASSQAWFYTGKNTEAFF
CDR3 DNA: TGCGCCAGCAGCCAAGCCTGGTTTTATACAGGGAAGAACACTGAAGCTTTCTTT

V gene: TRBV4-1
J gene: TRBJ2-3
D gene: -
clone size: -
CDR3 protein: CASSQRPPDTQYF
CDR3 DNA: TGCGCCAGCAGCCAACGACCCCCCGATACGCAGTATTTT

V gene: TRBV7-9
J gene: TRBJ2-3
D gene: TRBD2
clone size: -
CDR3 protein: CASSFAASGGLDTQYF
CDR3 DNA: TGTGCCAGCAGCTTCGCGGCTAGCGGGGGCTTGGATACGCAGTATTTT

V gene: TRBV4-3
J gene: TRBJ2-7
D gene: TRBD2
clone size: few
CDR3 protein: CASSQDKGSGGFREQYF
CDR3 DNA: TGCGCCAGCAGCCAAGATAAGGGTAGCGGGGGTTTCCGTGAGCAGTACTTC

V gene: TRBV12-3/TRBV12-4
J gene: TRBJ2-2
D gene: -
clone size: many
CDR3 protein: CASSLVGPNTGELFF
CDR3 DNA: TGTGCCAGCAGTTTAGTGGGACCGAACACCGGGGAGCTGTTTTTT

V gene: TRBV6-1
J gene: TRBJ2-5
D gene: -
clone size: few
CDR3 protein: CASSEALRGDRGETQYF
CDR3 DNA: TGTGCCAGCAGTGAAGCGCTTCGAGGGGACCGAGGAGAGACCCAGTACTTC

V gene: TRBV7-2
J gene: TRBJ1-1
D gene: -
clone size: -
CDR3 protein: CASSPNLQGYTEAFF
CDR3 DNA: TGTGCCAGCAGCCCGAACCTACAAGGGTACACTGAAGCTTTCTTT

V gene: TRBV12-3/TRBV12-4
J gene: TRBJ1-4
D gene: -
clone size: many
CDR3 protein: CASSFSWGRESNEKLFF
CDR3 DNA: TGTGCCAGCAGTTTTTCGTGGGGGCGGGAGTCTAATGAAAAACTGTTTTTT

V gene: TRBV6-2/TRBV6-3
J gene: TRBJ2-1
D gene: TRBD2
clone size: few
CDR3 protein: CASSPGTSAHNEQFF
CDR3 DNA: TGTGCCAGCAGCCCAGGGACTAGCGCTCACAATGAGCAGTTCTTC

V gene: TRBV11-1
J gene: TRBJ2-7
D gene: -
clone size: many
CDR3 protein: CASSLQGSSYEQYF
CDR3 DNA: TGTGCCAGCAGCCTCCAGGGTTCTTCCTACGAGCAGTACTTC

V gene: TRBV5-1
J gene: TRBJ2-2
D gene: TRBD1
clone size: few
CDR3 protein: CASAQGVSNTGELFF
CDR3 DNA: TGCGCCAGTGCACAGGGGGTGTCGAACACCGGGGAGCTGTTTTTT

V gene: TRBV4-3
J gene: TRBJ2-5
D gene: TRBD2
clone size: many
CDR3 protein: CASSQALGTSGSWETQYF
CDR3 DNA: TGCGCCAGCAGCCAGGCTCTTGGGACTAGCGGGAGCTGGGAGACCCAGTACTTC

V gene: TRBV2
J gene: TRBJ1-1
D gene: -
clone size: -
CDR3 protein: CASSQTGGAFF
CDR3 DNA: TGTGCCAGCAGTCAGACAGGAGGCGCTTTCTTT

V gene: TRBV7-2
J gene: TRBJ1-1
D gene: TRBD1
clone size: -
CDR3 protein: CASSFQGGNTEAFF
CDR3 DNA: TGTGCCAGCAGCTTCCAGGGGGGTAATACTGAAGCTTTCTTT

V gene: TRBV19
J gene: TRBJ2-1
D gene: TRBD1
clone size: -
CDR3 protein: CASNLDRSNNEQFF
CDR3 DNA: TGTGCCAGTAACTTGGACAGGTCGAATAATGAGCAGTTCTTC

V gene: TRBV9
J gene: TRBJ1-4
D gene: -
clone size: few
CDR3 protein: CASSSRGRGNEKLFF
CDR3 DNA: TGTGCCAGCTCTTCTAGGGGCAGGGGAAATGAAAAACTGTTTTTT

V gene: TRBV7-8
J gene: TRBJ2-7
D gene: -
clone size: -
CDR3 protein: CASSLDAASYEQYF
CDR3 DNA: TGTGCCAGCAGCTTAGATGCAGCCTCCTACGAGCAGTACTTC

V gene: TRBV10-2
J gene: TRBJ1-2
D gene: TRBD1
clone size: -
CDR3 protein: CASSAPQGLGTYGYTF
CDR3 DNA: TGCGCCAGCAGTGCACCACAGGGGCTGGGAACGTATGGCTACACCTTC

V gene: TRBV30
J gene: TRBJ2-1
D gene: -
clone size: few
CDR3 protein: CAWSRGGALNEQFF
CDR3 DNA: TGTGCCTGGAGTCGAGGAGGGGCCCTAAATGAGCAGTTCTTC

V gene: TRBV5-1
J gene: TRBJ1-2
D gene: -
clone size: few
CDR3 protein: CASSLARGSRIYTF
CDR3 DNA: TGCGCCAGCAGCTTAGCCAGGGGATCCCGTATCTACACCTTC

V gene: TRBV12-3/TRBV12-4
J gene: TRBJ2-3
D gene: -
clone size: -
CDR3 protein: CASSTGPSTDTQYF
CDR3 DNA: TGTGCCAGCAGCACCGGACCTAGCACAGATACGCAGTATTTT

V gene: TRBV11-2
J gene: TRBJ2-7
D gene: TRBD2
clone size: -
CDR3 protein: CASSPASGSSYEQYF
CDR3 DNA: TGTGCCAGCAGCCCGGCTAGCGGGAGCTCCTACGAGCAGTACTTC

V gene: TRBV24-1
J gene: TRBJ2-2
D gene: TRBD2
clone size: -
CDR3 protein: CATSDRAIGRGIGDTGELFF
CDR3 DNA: TGTGCCACCAGTGACAGGGCCATCGGGCGGGGGATCGGAGACACCGGGGAGCTGTTTTTT

V gene: TRBV28
J gene: TRBJ2-7
D gene: -
clone size: many
CDR3 protein: CASSFGPNGQTYEQYF
CDR3 DNA: TGTGCCAGCAGTTTCGGGCCCAACGGCCAAACCTACGAGCAGTACTTC

V gene: TRBV27
J gene: TRBJ2-7
D gene: TRBD2
clone size: few
CDR3 protein: CASRNRAFGGGQYF
CDR3 DNA: TGTGCCAGCAGGAACAGAGCCTTCGGGGGGGGGCAGTACTTC

V gene: TRBV5-6
J gene: TRBJ1-1
D gene: TRBD1
clone size: -
CDR3 protein: CASSLGGTENTEAFF
CDR3 DNA: TGTGCCAGCAGCTTGGGAGGGACAGAGAACACTGAAGCTTTCTTT

V gene: TRBV18
J gene: TRBJ2-3
D gene: -
clone size: -
CDR3 protein: CASSPLIGTDTQYF
CDR3 DNA: TGTGCCAGCTCACCATTAATTGGCACAGATACGCAGTATTTT

V gene: TRBV20-1
J gene: TRBJ1-3
D gene: -
clone size: -
CDR3 protein: CSASDRNSGNTIYF
CDR3 DNA: TGCAGTGCTAGCGACAGGAACTCTGGAAACACCATATATTTT

V gene: TRBV29-1
J gene: TRBJ2-5
D gene: -
clone size: few
CDR3 protein: CSVDLKQGGETQYF
CDR3 DNA: TGCAGCGTTGACCTCAAACAGGGAGGAGAGACCCAGTACTTC

V gene: TRBV7-9
J gene: TRBJ2-1
D gene: -
clone size: few
CDR3 protein: CASSLVKRGDNEQFF
CDR3 DNA: TGTGCCAGCAGCTTAGTTAAGCGAGGGGACAATGAGCAGTTCTTC

V gene: TRBV3-1
J gene: TRBJ1-4
D gene: -
clone size: many
CDR3 protein: CASSPREGFGEKLFF
CDR3 DNA: TGTGCCAGCAGCCCAAGAGAGGGATTCGGCGAAAAACTGTTTTTT

V gene: TRBV25-1
J gene: TRBJ1-6
D gene: -
clone size: few
CDR3 protein: CASSESDLGHSPLHF
CDR3 DNA: TGTGCCAGCAGTGAATCGGACCTTGGCCATTCACCCCTCCACTTT

V gene: TRBV12-3/TRBV12-4
J gene: TRBJ1-5
D gene: -
clone size: many
CDR3 protein: CASSLMGRIQPQHF
CDR3 DNA: TGTGCCAGCAGTTTAATGGGACGCATTCAGCCCCAGCATTTT

V gene: TRBV6-2/TRBV6-3
J gene: TRBJ2-4
D gene: -
clone size: -
CDR3 protein: CASSSLNQVAKNIQYF
CDR3 DNA: TGTGCCAGCAGTTCATTAAACCAGGTAGCCAAAAACATTCAGTACTTC

V gene: TRBV7-8
J gene: TRBJ1-5
D gene: -
clone size: -
CDR3 protein: CASSPTPYSNQPQHF
CDR3 DNA: TGTGCCAGCAGCCCTACCCCGTATAGCAATCAGCCCCAGCATTTT

V gene: TRBV6-2/TRBV6-3
J gene: TRBJ2-5
D gene: -
clone size: -
CDR3 protein: CASSYTSTAILYF
CDR3 DNA: TGTGCCAGCAGTTACACCTCAACTGCCATCCTTTACTTC

V gene: TRBV27
J gene: TRBJ2-7
D gene: -
clone size: once
CDR3 protein: CASSRNGESSYEQYF
CDR3 DNA: TGTGCCAGCAGCCGGAACGGGGAGAGCTCCTACGAGCAGTACTTC

V gene: TRBV24-1
J gene: TRBJ2-5
D gene: -
clone size: -
CDR3 protein: CATRGEAETQYF
CDR3 DNA: TGTGCCACCAGGGGAGAGGCGGAGACCCAGTACTTC